This paragraph reports one T cell receptor (beta chain). Authors' data handling: Reference gene primers were amplified, and this amplification served to estimate nucleated cell counts. Sequencing used immunoSEQ multiplex PCR; TCRdb keeps in-frame clones, though not all of them. The D gene and trimming were derived from the DNA, and the V and J assignments and clone size from that table. In the table there are about 190,000 clones, about 85% of which are singletons. The record originates from a study of blood T cell repertoires in COVID-19. The overall study: Material from acute and convalescent COVID-19 was sourced from the United States, Italy and Spain. The analysed material was cDNA or gDNA that came from T cells, B-cell-depleted T cells, or PBMCs.

This CDR3 contains 13 residues. V was shortened by 9 bases and J by 3 bases, with 11 bases between the two germline ends. Germline-derived CDR1 and CDR2 are SNHLY and FYNNEI. This chain uses TRBV2 with TRBJ1-4; tentative D call: TRBD1 (6 bases). Material: peripheral blood. This TCR came from a man in his 70s with active or convalescent COVID-19. CDR3 in amino acids: CASTGQSNEKLFF. The DNA of the CDR3 is TGTGCCAGTACAGGACAGTCTAATGAAAAACTGTTTTTT.